The present entry profiles one TCR beta chain with its context. This specimen comes from a study of cytomegalovirus exposure and HLA in healthy donors. The primer mix had 60 Vbeta and 13 Jbeta primers. Repertoires were generated with immunoSEQ multiplex PCR, while TCRdb's copy carries only in-frame clones and drops some. The sample lists about 160,000 clones, roughly 84% occurring once. The source of this sequence is a man over 45 in good health and CMV-seropositive. The sequenced sample consisted of PBMCs.

CDR3 sequence: CASSPGQGTMNYGYTF. CDR3 sequence (DNA): TGTGCCAGCAGCCCGGGACAGGGGACGATGAACTATGGCTACACCTTC. J is TRBJ1-2 and V is TRBV5-4; TRBD1 matches 10 bases. Germline loops: CDR1 SGHNT, CDR2 YYREEE (reference sequence). V dropped 4 bases and J dropped 2; count of bases not matched to a gene: 8. The CDR3 extends over 16 amino acids.